This TCR beta chain appears in the sequencing data of a study of blood T cells in healthy people across ages (dated by TCRdb to the mid-2010s). Concerning the study at large: In model experiments, roughly one uniquely barcoded TCR beta cDNA molecule per two T cells was captured by template switching. Using deep sequencing normalized with unique cDNA molecular identifiers, the study measured how TCR beta repertoire diversity changes with age. The donors were divided into four age groups: young (average around 17 years), middle-aged (approximately 41), aged (about 61) and long-lived (approximately 74). To avoid experimental bias, donors of different ages were spread randomly across the sequencing lanes. The study analyzed two additional independent replicas of 1 million unique cDNA reads from the same blood draw for two donors, one aged 18 to 30 and one aged 80 or older. Findings and caveats that apply to the study as a whole: As age increased, observed TCR beta diversity per million T cells dropped in a roughly linear way, and a significant reduction was already evident by age 40. Because donor CMV infection status was unknown, age-related changes in expanded clonotypes were potentially confounded. Estimates of total diversity from one million sequenced T cells were regarded as lower bounds and underestimates. Conclusive comparison of naive and antigen-experienced compartments was prevented by the profiling of bulk unsorted PBMCs. The long-lived group showed more naive CD4+ T cells, fewer expanded clones and increased TCR diversity than the aged group, suggesting age selection. Observed TCR beta diversity correlated strongly with the percentage of naive T cells measured by flow cytometry.

The library was obtained by 5' RACE. Sequencing used an Illumina HiSeq 2500. A second PCR of roughly 7 to 12 cycles was run with a J-beta primer mix and a sample-barcoded 5' primer. A unique molecular identifier was introduced onto each TCR beta cDNA molecule by a template-switch 5' adaptor carrying 12 random nucleotides. Each sample yielded at least 3 million CDR3-containing paired-end reads. The Mint cDNA synthesis kit, primed by a TRBC-specific oligonucleotide, was used to synthesize first-strand cDNA from all RNA. Following uracil-DNA glycosylase treatment, all cDNA underwent a first 18-cycle PCR with the universal primers M1SS and BC2_uni_R. On the study's bioinformatics: For normalization, 1 million high-quality reads were randomly selected from each sample, with every read carrying a distinct molecular identifier. Reads with shared molecular identifiers were discarded instead of being binned into consensus sequences. MiTCR, set to a Q25 quality threshold and the strictest error-elimination algorithm, was used for CDR3 identification, clonotype clustering and error correction. A nonparametric unseen species model with Euler transformation was used to estimate a lower bound on total TCR beta diversity. TCRdb ran its own pipeline on the public reads, namely fastp trimming at Q25 and MiXCR clone calling, and kept in-frame beta chains. When rows share a CDR3 protein, they turn into one entry using the most common DNA and genes. TCRdb, not the original authors, processed these V and J calls. This sample is represented by roughly 800,000 distinct CDR3 sequences; 58% of them were singletons. Of the sample, about 20% falls within the top ten clones.

The approximately 39 donors, aged about 6 to 95 years, were systemically healthy Caucasian individuals from Russia. Ten milliliters of peripheral blood were drawn from each donor into EDTA-treated Vacutainer tubes. PBMCs were isolated by Ficoll-Paque density-gradient centrifugation, with at least 7 million obtained per sample. Trizol reagent was used to extract total RNA from PBMCs, with at least 6 micrograms per sample. The percentages of naive CD45RAhigh/CD27high T cells were determined by flow cytometry on a PBMC aliquot from every donor. This clonotype was counted between two and nine times. This clone's antigen is unknown. No much larger clonotype is one base removed from it; base qualities were not supplied. The receptor comes from a man younger than 40 in good health. Sequenced input: blood.

The CDR3 is CASRSATGQSQGEQYF. The DNA reads as follows: TGCGCCAGCAGGTCAGCCACGGGACAGAGTCAGGGGGAGCAGTACTTC. This chain joins TRBV5-1 to TRBJ2-7; 7 bases in the middle match TRBD1. As encoded in the germline V gene, CDR1 is SGHRS while CDR2 is YFSETQ. V has 5 bases trimmed and J has 7 bases trimmed; junction bases matching no gene number 18. From cysteine to phenylalanine, the CDR3 is 16 amino acids long. Left in the record is the CDR3 DNA by itself, 48 bases read in frame from the first base. When the CDR3 is completed using the reference TRBV5-1 and TRBJ2-7 genes on either side, the full variable domain is KAGVTQTPRYLIKTRGQQVTLSCSPISGHRSVSWYQQTPGQGLQFLFEYFSETQRNKGNFPGRFSGRQFSNSRSEMNVSTLELGDSALYLCASRSATGQSQGEQYFGPGTRLTVT.